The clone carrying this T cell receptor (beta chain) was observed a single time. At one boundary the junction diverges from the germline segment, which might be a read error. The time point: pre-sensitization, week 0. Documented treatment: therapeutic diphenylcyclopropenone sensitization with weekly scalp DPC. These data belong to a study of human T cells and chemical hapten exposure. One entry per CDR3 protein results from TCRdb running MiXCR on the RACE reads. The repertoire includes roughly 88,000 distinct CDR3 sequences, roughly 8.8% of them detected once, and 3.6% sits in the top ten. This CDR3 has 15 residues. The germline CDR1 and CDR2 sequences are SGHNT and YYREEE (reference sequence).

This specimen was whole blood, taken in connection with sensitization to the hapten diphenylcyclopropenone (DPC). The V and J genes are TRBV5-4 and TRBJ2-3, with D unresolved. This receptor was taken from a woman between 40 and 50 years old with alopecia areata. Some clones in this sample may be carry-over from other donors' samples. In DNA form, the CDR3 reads TGTGCCAGCAGTCCCGGCGGCCTTCCCACAGATGCGCAGTATTTT. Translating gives CASSPGGLPTDAQYF.